Listed here are 20 T cell receptor beta chains from one sample, sequenced in a study of T cells in Graves' hyperthyroidism and ophthalmopathy. Researchers amplified the TCR beta CDR3 regions from RNA transcripts. The TCR CDR3 first-round RT-PCR relied on the HTBI primer set. In TCRdb, the multiplex PCR reads were re-called with MiXCR into one record per CDR3 protein. The profile shows 300,000 to 350,000 distinct CDR3 sequences, around a sixth of them singletons. Sample: blood. These receptors came from a woman aged 40 to 50 with Graves' ophthalmopathy.

This clonotype was detected many times. The chain recombines TRBV28 with TRBJ2-4; TRBD1 matches 9 bases. V was pared by 7 bases and J by 7 bases, with 5 bases of the junction left unmatched. There are 13 residues in the CDR3. The germline V gene encodes CDR1 MDHEN and CDR2 SYDVKM. The CDR3 nucleotides are TGTGCCAGCATGTCGACAGGGGGGAACATTCAGTACTTC. As protein: CASMSTGGNIQYF.

This clonotype was observed many times. The chain carries TRBV29-1 and TRBJ2-7; no definite D call. The CDR3 contains 10 residues. The germline V and J ends were trimmed by 1 base and 9 bases, with 7 bases remaining between them. CDR1 is SQVTM, CDR2 ANQGSEA, per germline. The CDR3 bases are TGCAGCGTTGAAGGACATACGCAGTACTTC. Amino acids: CSVEGHTQYF.

This chain uses TRBV19 with TRBJ1-6; TRBD1 agrees at 10 bases. This CDR3 is built from 13 residues. CDR1 is LNHDA, CDR2 SQIVND, per germline (reference sequence). The V and J ends lost 7 bases and 9 bases, in that order; junction bases with no gene match: 3. The CDR3 protein is CASTDRGRSPLHF. CDR3 DNA: TGTGCCAGTACAGACAGGGGGCGTTCACCCCTCCACTTT.

This clonotype was seen many times. The chain has TRBV18 and TRBJ2-5; a weak D match, TRBD1 (7 bases). The CDR3 has 17 amino acids. The V end lost 2 bases, the J end lost 3 bases, and 19 bases lay between the germline ends. Per germline, CDR1 KGHSH and CDR2 LQKENI. Here the CDR3 DNA reads TGTGCCAGCTCACCAAAAAGGGGACTGACAGGGAAAGAGACCCAGTACTTC. It encodes CASSPKRGLTGKETQYF.

A few counts support this clonotype. V gene TRBV11-2 combines with J gene TRBJ2-7; D ambiguous. This CDR3 spans 16 amino acids. The V gene lost 0 bases and the J gene lost 3 bases, with 15 bases spanning the gap. CDR1 is SGHAT and CDR2 is FQNNGV in the germline V gene. The CDR3 DNA is TGTGCCAGCAGCTTAGAATCCTATTCGGTCCTCTACGAGCAGTACTTC. This gives the protein CASSLESYSVLYEQYF.

This clonotype was counted at least ten times. The chain combines TRBV25-1 with TRBJ2-7; either TRBD1 or TRBD2 may fit D (5 bases each). The CDR3 is made up of 13 amino acids. The ends were cut back, 5 bases at V and 2 bases at J, with 10 bases in the middle. The germline CDR1 and CDR2 sequences are MGHDK and SYGVNS. The CDR3 sequence: CASSPGAPYEQYF. CDR3 bases: TGTGCCAGCAGTCCCGGGGCCCCCTACGAGCAGTACTTC.

This clonotype was observed many times. The chain links TRBV11-2 to TRBJ1-2, with TRBD1 identical over 7 bases. V was pared by 0 bases and J by 8 bases, with 9 bases of the junction left unmatched. Germline CDR1 and CDR2: SGHAT and FQNNGV. The CDR3 has 15 amino acids. The CDR3 here is CASSLDLEGANGYTF. The CDR3 nucleotides are TGTGCCAGCAGCTTAGATCTCGAGGGGGCAAACGGCTACACCTTC.

This clonotype was found many times. The chain is built from TRBV12-3 or TRBV12-4 and TRBJ2-5; 8 nucleotides agree with TRBD1. V was clipped by 4 bases and J by 4 bases; unmatched bases: 5. The CDR3 loop spans 14 amino acids. The CDR3 DNA follows: TGTGCCAGCAGTTGGACAGGGAGGCCAGAGACCCAGTACTTC. This sequence encodes CASSWTGRPETQYF.

The V and J genes are TRBV7-9 and TRBJ2-5; the D is unclear. V shed 6 bases and J shed 3 bases, with 14 bases lying between them. This CDR3 region has 14 residues. Germline V lookup: CDR1 SEHNR, CDR2 FQNEAQ (reference sequence). The CDR3 DNA follows: TGTGCCAGCAGACCGTGGGCGGCTGAAGAGACCCAGTACTTC. Its translation: CASRPWAAEETQYF. Variable domain in full (rest from reference TRBV7-9 and TRBJ2-5): DTGVSQNPRHKITKRGQNVTFRCDPISEHNRLYWYRQTLGQGPEFLTYFQNEAQLEKSRLLSDRFSAERPKGSFSTLEIQRTEQGDSAMYLCASRPWAAEETQYFGPGTRLLVL.

The sample holds many counts of this clonotype. The gene calls are TRBV27 and TRBJ2-7, with 7 bases matching TRBD2. Trimming removed 5 bases from V and 3 bases from J; junction bases left unmatched: 10. This CDR3 has 15 amino acids. Germline CDR1 reads MNHEY; CDR2 reads SMNVEV (reference sequence). CDR3 in DNA: TGTGCCAGCAGTCCCGGGACTACGGTACACTACGAGCAGTACTTC. It specifies CASSPGTTVHYEQYF.

This clonotype was seen many times. This chain uses TRBV30 with TRBJ1-1; TRBD1 agrees at 8 bases. Trimming cost V 0 bases and J 3 bases; bases outside gene matches: 9. Germline V gene sequence: CDR1 GTSNPN, CDR2 SVGIG (reference sequence). The CDR3 sequence is 16 residues long. The CDR3 sequence: CAWSVHTGGWDTEAFF. For the CDR3, the DNA is TGTGCCTGGAGTGTACACACAGGGGGGTGGGACACTGAAGCTTTCTTT.

Ten or more counts support this clonotype. This chain joins TRBV4-1 and TRBJ1-5; no clear D. Trimming took 0 bases from V and 9 from J, leaving 12 bases between them. Germline assignment: CDR1 MGHRA and CDR2 YSYEKL. The CDR3 contains 14 residues. The CDR3 bases are TGCGCCAGCAGCCAAGATTTGGCCCGTGGGCCCCAGCATTTT. It is translated as CASSQDLARGPQHF.

This clonotype appeared a few times. The V and J genes are TRBV2 and TRBJ2-5; no clear D. CDR1 is SNHLY, CDR2 FYNNEI, per germline. With 4 bases removed from V and 5 bases from J, the gap between germline ends came to 5 bases. This CDR3 has 11 residues. DNA of the CDR3: TGTGCCAGCAGTGGACCGGAGACCCAGTACTTC. It is translated as CASSGPETQYF.

This clonotype showed up many times. The chain combines TRBV9 with TRBJ2-7, with 15 bases identical to TRBD2. V lost 3 bases and J lost 4; bases outside the gene matches: 2. The CDR3 covers 15 residues. CDR1 SGDLS and CDR2 YYNGEE come from the germline V gene. Written as DNA, the CDR3 is TGTGCCAGCAGCGGGGGGACTAGCGGGAGGTACGAGCAGTACTTC. Translating it yields CASSGGTSGRYEQYF.

This clonotype showed up many times. The gene calls are TRBV15 and TRBJ2-1, with 7 nucleotides matching TRBD2. Per germline, CDR1 LNHNV and CDR2 YYDKDF (reference sequence). This CDR3 comprises 15 residues. V gave up 7 bases and J gave up 5 bases; unmatched junction bases: 11. The CDR3 nucleotides are TGTGCCACCAAGCCGGAACTAGCGACTAACAATGAGCAGTTCTTC. Amino acid sequence: CATKPELATNNEQFF.

This clonotype was counted ten times or more. The chain employs TRBV12-3 or TRBV12-4 and TRBJ2-7, with 8 bases identical to TRBD2. V lost 1 base and J lost 6; bases outside the gene matches: 2. This CDR3 spans 13 amino acids. This chain's CDR3 is CASSLGLASEQYF. The CDR3 bases are TGTGCCAGCAGTTTAGGACTAGCGAGCGAGCAGTACTTC.

This clonotype showed up many times. The chain recombines TRBV29-1 with TRBJ2-5; 7 bases are a match to TRBD1. With V trimmed by 6 bases and J by 1 base, 8 bases remained unmatched. There are 14 residues in the CDR3. Looked up from germline, CDR1 is SQVTM and CDR2 is ANQGSEA. The DNA of the CDR3 is TGCAGCGTCACCCCCGGGACAGCCCAAGAGACCCAGTACTTC. Translating it yields CSVTPGTAQETQYF.

The V and J genes are TRBV11-2 and TRBJ2-5; TRBD2 matches at 10 bases. J gave up 2 bases and V 1 base, and 7 bases lay outside the gene matches. This CDR3 is built from 17 residues. CDR1 and CDR2 from the germline V gene are SGHAT and FQNNGV. CDR3 nucleotides: TGTGCCAGCAGCTTAGTGTCGTTAGCGGGAGGACAAGAGACCCAGTACTTC. Translating gives CASSLVSLAGGQETQYF.

This clonotype has at least ten counts. The chain links TRBV20-1 to TRBJ2-7; TRBD1 matches 7 bases. J lost 2 bases, V lost 6 bases, and 7 bases had no gene match. This CDR3 has 13 residues. CDR1 DFQATT and CDR2 SNEGSKA come from the germline V gene (reference sequence). CDR3 protein: CSAQNTGAYEQYF. Written as DNA, the CDR3 is TGCAGTGCGCAAAATACAGGGGCCTACGAGCAGTACTTC.

The sample holds many counts of this clonotype. J is TRBJ2-2 and V is TRBV12-3 or TRBV12-4; no definite D call. V lost 3 bases to trimming and J lost 4 bases, with 9 bases between them. CDR3 length equals 14 residues. DNA of the CDR3: TGTGCCAGCAGTTTTAGTGGGGTCACCGGGGAGCTGTTTTTT. It codes for CASSFSGVTGELFF.